The source of this T cell receptor (beta chain) is a study of blood T cell repertoires in COVID-19. About the research overall: The analysed material was cDNA or gDNA that came from T cells, B-cell-depleted T cells, or PBMCs.

The germline CDR1 and CDR2 sequences are MGHRA and YSYEKL. Germline trimming cut 6 bases from V and 4 bases from J; bases unmatched to any gene: 6. The length of the CDR3 is 14 residues. Authors' methods: How many nucleated cells were present was estimated from reference gene primer amplification. TCRdb keeps only in-frame clones here, not all; method: immunoSEQ multiplex PCR. V and J calls and clone size are given by that table; D and trimming were obtained from the DNA. The sample yields around 100,000 clones, approximately 87% seen once. V is TRBV4-1 and J is TRBJ1-2; 9 positions match TRBD1. The sequencing sample was made of peripheral blood. The TCR was taken from a human donor in a cohort sampled during active or convalescent COVID-19. The DNA of the CDR3 is TGCGCCAGCAGGAGCCCGGGACAGGGCTATGGCTACACCTTC. Translation gives CASRSPGQGYGYTF.